The 29 T cell receptor beta chains given below trace back to one sample, sequenced in a study of T cell changes during pregnancy in multiple sclerosis. Profiled with immunoSEQ multiplex PCR; TCRdb holds only in-frame clones, not every one. The sample has about 83,000 clones, about 95% seen once. The sample was peripheral blood, taken in the second trimester of pregnancy. All receptors derive from a female donor with multiple sclerosis, enrolled in a pregnancy study.

As DNA, the CDR3 is TGCAGCGTGGCCACAGGGGGCCGGGATGAAAAACTGTTTTTT. This codes for CSVATGGRDEKLFF. The chain combines TRBV29-1 with TRBJ1-4; 9 bases match TRBD1. Germline V gene lookup returns CDR1 SQVTM and CDR2 ANQGSEA. J was trimmed by 6 bases and V by 6 bases; bases with no gene match: 8. The CDR3 is 14 amino acids. Full variable domain (outside the CDR3, taken from reference TRBV29-1 and TRBJ1-4): SAVISQKPSRDICQRGTSLTIQCQVDSQVTMMFWYRQQPGQSLTLIATANQGSEATYESGFVIDKFPISRPNLTFSTLTVSNMSPEDSSIYLCSVATGGRDEKLFFGSGTQLSVL.

This chain links TRBV7-2 with TRBJ2-4; 11 nucleotides match TRBD2. Germline V gene data show CDR1 as SGHTA and CDR2 as FQGNSA. The CDR3 runs 16 residues. The trim removed 1 base at V and 7 bases at J, leaving 6 bases unmatched. The CDR3 loop is CASSLGTSGSQNIQYF. For the CDR3, the DNA is TGTGCCAGCAGCTTAGGTACTAGCGGGAGTCAGAACATTCAGTACTTC. Drawing the rest from reference TRBV7-2 and TRBJ2-4, the complete variable domain is GAGVSQSPSNKVTEKGKDVELRCDPISGHTALYWYRQSLGQGLEFLIYFQGNSAPDKSGLPSDRFSAERTGGSVSTLTIQRTQQEDSAVYLCASSLGTSGSQNIQYFGAGTRLSVL.

The V gene is TRBV5-1, the J gene TRBJ2-1, with D possibly TRBD1 on 5 matching bases. This CDR3 contains 13 residues. Per the germline V gene, CDR1 is SGHRS and CDR2 is YFSETQ. V lost 7 bases to trimming and J lost 2 bases, with 10 bases between them. CDR3 nucleotide sequence: TGCGCCAGCCTCGACAGAACCTACAATGAGCAGTTCTTC. Translation: CASLDRTYNEQFF.

The chain carries TRBV6-5 and TRBJ2-7, with D perhaps matching TRBD2 (6 bases). Per the germline V gene, CDR1 is MNHEY and CDR2 is SVGAGI. The CDR3 extends over 13 amino acids. V dropped 2 bases and J dropped 6 bases, with 11 bases sitting between them. CDR3 sequence: CASSYAPGGEQYF. The CDR3 coding sequence is TGTGCCAGCAGTTACGCTCCCGGGGGCGAGCAGTACTTC.

The chain joins TRBV28 to TRBJ2-1, with a weak D call TRBD2 (5 bases). Germline V gene data show CDR1 as MDHEN and CDR2 as SYDVKM. The CDR3 is 15 residues long. The V and J ends lost 6 bases and 0 bases respectively, with 12 bases between them. CDR3 protein: CASSLAAFSYNEQFF. The CDR3 DNA reads as TGTGCCAGCAGCCTAGCAGCCTTCTCCTACAATGAGCAGTTCTTC.

This sequence joins TRBV27 and TRBJ2-7; TRBD1 matches 12 bases. Losses at the gene ends were 6 bases for V and 5 bases for J; bases not matched to a gene: 2. The CDR3 consists of 13 residues. Germline assignment: CDR1 MNHEY and CDR2 SMNVEV (reference sequence). The CDR3 spells CASRGTGGHEQYF. DNA of the CDR3: TGTGCCAGCAGAGGGACAGGGGGCCACGAGCAGTACTTC.

This clone showed up just once. The chain joins TRBV19 to TRBJ1-5; perhaps TRBD1 as D (6 bases). Germline lookup yields CDR1 LNHDA and CDR2 SQIVND (reference sequence). The length of the CDR3 is 15 residues. V shed 3 bases and J shed 7 bases, with 16 bases lying between them. The CDR3 DNA is TGTGCCAGTAGTATCAGGACAGCTCAGCGACAGCCCCAGCATTTT. Its protein is CASSIRTAQRQPQHF.

The rearrangement uses TRBV30 and TRBJ1-5; D gene unclear. Germline CDR1 is GTSNPN and CDR2 is SVGIG (reference sequence). There are 12 residues in the CDR3. Trimming shortened V by 0 bases and J by 7 bases, and 7 bases separated the two germline ends. The CDR3 DNA reads TGTGCCTGGAGTGTAACGGGACAGCCCCAGCATTTT. This codes for CAWSVTGQPQHF.

V and J are TRBV7-3 and TRBJ2-7, with D possibly matching TRBD2 (5 bases). V lost 2 bases and J lost 6, with 11 bases in between. CDR3 length equals 13 residues. Looked up from germline, CDR1 is SGHTA and CDR2 is FQGTGA. CDR3 DNA: TGTGCCAGCAGCTTAGGGGAGTGGCGCGAGCAGTACTTC. Translating it yields CASSLGEWREQYF.

The chain is built from TRBV7-9 and TRBJ1-5; 10 bases agree with TRBD1. Germline CDR1 and CDR2: SEHNR and FQNEAQ (reference sequence). V was pared by 8 bases and J by 2 bases, with 6 bases of the junction left unmatched. The CDR3 has 15 amino acids. The CDR3 coding sequence is TGTGCCAGCCCAGGTGGACAGGGGGGCAATCAGCCCCAGCATTTT. This encodes CASPGGQGGNQPQHF.

J is TRBJ2-4 and V is TRBV18, with TRBD2 matching over 10 bases. CDR3 length: 16 residues. Germline CDR1 KGHSH, CDR2 LQKENI. J was trimmed by 1 base and V by 2 bases; bases with no gene match: 2. CDR3 residues: CASSPTSGNAKNIQYF. CDR3 nucleotides: TGTGCCAGCTCACCAACTAGCGGGAATGCCAAAAACATTCAGTACTTC.

This rearrangement joins TRBV7-2 to TRBJ1-5; 8 nucleotides align to TRBD1. The V gene end was trimmed by 4 bases and the J gene end by 7 bases; junction bases not matched to a gene: 6. Germline-derived CDR1 and CDR2 are SGHTA and FQGNSA. There are 14 residues in the CDR3. Here the CDR3 DNA reads TGTGCCAGCAGCTCCGGACAGGGAAGGCAGCCCCAGCATTTT. Residues: CASSSGQGRQPQHF.

The genes are TRBV7-9 and TRBJ2-1, with 7 bases aligning to TRBD1. CDR3 length: 18 residues. V lost 4 bases and J lost 1; bases outside the gene matches: 13. Germline CDR1 SEHNR, CDR2 FQNEAQ (reference sequence). CDR3 sequence reads: CASSSSLMTGFSYNEQFF. The DNA of the CDR3 is TGTGCCAGCAGCTCCTCTCTCATGACAGGGTTTTCCTACAATGAGCAGTTCTTC. Filled out from reference TRBV7-9 and TRBJ2-1, the complete variable domain reads DTGVSQNPRHKITKRGQNVTFRCDPISEHNRLYWYRQTLGQGPEFLTYFQNEAQLEKSRLLSDRFSAERPKGSFSTLEIQRTEQGDSAMYLCASSSSLMTGFSYNEQFFGPGTRLTVL.

A single count supports this clone. V usage is TRBV18 and J usage is TRBJ2-5, with D possibly being TRBD2 (5 bases). The germline V gene has CDR1 KGHSH and CDR2 LQKENI. With 5 bases removed from V and 4 bases from J, the gap between germline ends came to 8 bases. The CDR3 is 12 amino acids. CDR3 loop: CASSAGSETQYF. CDR3 coding DNA: TGTGCCAGCTCAGCGGGTTCAGAGACCCAGTACTTC.

This clone was detected only once. The V call is TRBV10-1, the J call TRBJ2-1, with 11 bases fitting TRBD2. CDR1 is WNHNN and CDR2 is SYGVQD in the germline V gene (reference sequence). Unmatched junction bases numbered 10, after V lost 5 bases and J lost 7 bases. The CDR3 contains 16 residues. The CDR3 sequence is CASSWTDSSGRNEQFF. Written as DNA, the CDR3 is TGCGCCAGCAGTTGGACAGATTCTAGCGGGAGGAATGAGCAGTTCTTC.

J is TRBJ2-3 and V is TRBV19; possibly TRBD2 for D (6 bases). The CDR3 extends over 17 amino acids. Germline V gene sequence: CDR1 LNHDA, CDR2 SQIVND (reference sequence). V lost 5 bases and J lost 8, with 26 bases in between. This CDR3 reads CASSRGTSRGPDFTQYF. CDR3 bases: TGTGCCAGTAGTCGCGGGACGTCGCGGGGCCCTGACTTTACGCAGTATTTT. Full variable domain (remainder filled in from reference TRBV19 and TRBJ2-3): DGGITQSPKYLFRKEGQNVTLSCEQNLNHDAMYWYRQDPGQGLRLIYYSQIVNDFQKGDIAEGYSVSREKKESFPLTVTSAQKNPTAFYLCASSRGTSRGPDFTQYFGPGTRLTVL.

This sequence joins TRBV5-1 and TRBJ2-7, with unresolved D. CDR1 and CDR2 from the germline V gene are SGHRS and YFSETQ. The V gene lost 6 bases and the J gene lost 7 bases, with 17 bases spanning the gap. This CDR3 region has 13 residues. This CDR3 reads CASIGPPSWEQYF. CDR3 bases: TGCGCCAGCATTGGGCCCCCCTCTTGGGAGCAGTACTTC.

V and J are TRBV30 and TRBJ1-1; D is unresolved. Germline loops: CDR1 GTSNPN, CDR2 SVGIG (reference sequence). The CDR3 is 13 amino acids. V gave up 2 bases and J gave up 4 bases, with 11 bases separating them. The CDR3 loop reads CAWSPGAGTEAFF. Here the CDR3 DNA reads TGTGCCTGGAGTCCAGGCGCTGGCACTGAAGCTTTCTTT.

V and J are TRBV4-2 and TRBJ2-4; 15 nucleotides agree with TRBD2. Germline V gene data show CDR1 as LGHNA and CDR2 as YNFKEQ. V lost 3 bases to trimming and J lost 4 bases; unmatched junction nucleotides: 7. The CDR3 totals 18 residues. The CDR3 reads CASSHSGLAGGLKNIQYF. CDR3 bases: TGTGCCAGCAGCCACTCGGGACTAGCGGGAGGCCTAAAAAACATTCAGTACTTC.

This sequence joins TRBV4-1 and TRBJ2-4, with D unclear. V was trimmed by 1 base and J by 1 base, leaving 11 bases between them. The CDR3 contains 16 residues. CDR1 and CDR2 from the germline V gene are MGHRA and YSYEKL. In DNA form, the CDR3 reads TGCGCCAGCAGCCAAGCACTTAACCCGGCCAAAAACATTCAGTACTTC. Its translation is CASSQALNPAKNIQYF.

The chain employs TRBV27 and TRBJ1-4, with a possible D match to TRBD1 (6 bases). From germline, CDR1 is MNHEY and CDR2 SMNVEV (reference sequence). This CDR3 region has 15 residues. V was shortened by 6 bases and J by 2 bases, with 13 bases between the two germline ends. DNA for the CDR3: TGTGCCAGCAGACAAGGGGGGGCGACTAATGAAAAACTGTTTTTT. Translated, it gives CASRQGGATNEKLFF.

The genes are TRBV19 and TRBJ1-1; D call uncertain. V was trimmed by 1 base and J by 4 bases, leaving 16 bases between them. CDR1 is LNHDA and CDR2 is SQIVND in the germline V gene (reference sequence). This CDR3 spans 16 amino acids. The CDR3 loop is CASSIVSPGRGTEAFF. CDR3 in DNA: TGTGCCAGTAGTATAGTATCCCCCGGGCGGGGCACTGAAGCTTTCTTT.

J is TRBJ1-5 and V is TRBV9; D remains ambiguous. The CDR3 runs 14 residues. The V gene lost 4 bases and the J gene lost 5 bases, with 13 bases spanning the gap. Looked up from germline, CDR1 is SGDLS and CDR2 is YYNGEE. The CDR3 is CASSHSDSYQPQHF. DNA of the CDR3: TGTGCCAGCAGCCATTCAGATTCCTATCAGCCCCAGCATTTT.

This clone was seen once. The chain joins TRBV7-6 to TRBJ1-4; weak D call: TRBD1 (6 bases). V lost 4 bases and J 7 bases, leaving 16 bases between the germline ends. Germline V gives CDR1 SGHVS, CDR2 FNYEAQ. The CDR3 is made up of 15 amino acids. The CDR3 reads CASSSGWGQGEKLFF. CDR3 in DNA: TGTGCCAGCAGCTCCGGGTGGGGGCAGGGTGAAAAACTGTTTTTT.

The V call is TRBV7-8, the J call TRBJ1-5, with D tentatively TRBD1 (6 bases). CDR1 and CDR2 (germline): SGHVS, FQNEAQ. There are 15 residues in the CDR3. Trimming removed 5 bases at V and 3 bases at J, with 14 bases between. CDR3 in amino acids: CASSPQRQVNQPQHF. The CDR3 DNA follows: TGTGCCAGCAGCCCACAAAGACAGGTCAATCAGCCCCAGCATTTT.

This sequence joins TRBV18 and TRBJ2-5; no clear D gene. CDR1 is KGHSH, CDR2 LQKENI, per germline. The CDR3 has 14 residues. Trimming stripped 0 bases from V and 4 bases from J, with 9 bases between. The CDR3 nucleotides are TGTGCCAGCTCACCACCAGAGGTGGGAGAGACCCAGTACTTC. It is translated as CASSPPEVGETQYF.

The chain couples TRBV9 to TRBJ1-4; a weak D match, TRBD1 (6 bases). CDR3 length equals 15 residues. Germline loops: CDR1 SGDLS, CDR2 YYNGEE. V was shortened by 4 bases and J by 3 bases, with 13 bases between the two germline ends. The CDR3 DNA reads as TGTGCCAGCAGCCCCAGGGGTCTACCTAATGAAAAACTGTTTTTT. Protein: CASSPRGLPNEKLFF.

V is TRBV19 and J is TRBJ1-5, with a possible D match to TRBD1 (6 bases). Trimming pared 4 bases from V and 7 bases from J, leaving 20 bases between. CDR3 length: 16 amino acids. Per germline, CDR1 LNHDA and CDR2 SQIVND (reference sequence). CDR3 nucleotides: TGTGCCAGTAGTAGGGGAATACAGGGAATGTCCCAGCCCCAGCATTTT. It encodes CASSRGIQGMSQPQHF.

The rearrangement links TRBV13 to TRBJ2-3, with 9 bases matching TRBD2. CDR1 and CDR2 from the germline V gene are PRHDT and FYEKMQ (reference sequence). J was trimmed by 4 bases and V by 8 bases; bases with no gene match: 4. The CDR3 covers 13 residues. The CDR3 reads CASQRGRADTQYF. CDR3 nucleotide sequence: TGTGCCAGCCAGCGCGGGAGGGCAGATACGCAGTATTTT.